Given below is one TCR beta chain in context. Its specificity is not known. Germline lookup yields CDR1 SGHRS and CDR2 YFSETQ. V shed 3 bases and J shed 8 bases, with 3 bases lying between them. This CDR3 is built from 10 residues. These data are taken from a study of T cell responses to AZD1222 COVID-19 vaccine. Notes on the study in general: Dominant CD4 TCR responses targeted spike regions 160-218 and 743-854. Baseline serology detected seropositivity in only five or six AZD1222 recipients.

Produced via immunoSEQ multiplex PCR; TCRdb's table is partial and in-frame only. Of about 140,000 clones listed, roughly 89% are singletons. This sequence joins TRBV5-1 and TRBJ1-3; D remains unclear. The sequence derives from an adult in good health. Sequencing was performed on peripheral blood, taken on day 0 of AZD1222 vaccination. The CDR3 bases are TGCGCCAGCAGCTCCTACACCATATATTTT. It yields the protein CASSSYTIYF.